Presented here are 8 T cell receptor beta chains from one specimen sequenced in a study of shared clonotypes between healthy human individuals. The assay was immunoSEQ multiplex PCR, and TCRdb's table has in-frame clones only and misses some. The repertoire consists of a few hundred thousand clones, with 80% to 90% occurring once and the leading ten covering about a sixth. The specimen sequenced was memory CD8+ T cells sorted from blood. The subset is: CD45RO+ cells pooled with CCR7-negative TemRA cells. Every receptor here comes from a man younger than 35 in good health.

The chain joins TRBV5-6 to TRBJ2-1; TRBD2 matches 11 bases. There are 16 residues in the CDR3. V lost 0 bases, J lost 3 bases, and 2 bases stayed unmatched. CDR1 is SGHDT and CDR2 is YYEEEE in the germline V gene. The chain's CDR3 is CASSLALAGGYNEQFF. The CDR3 coding sequence is TGTGCCAGCAGCTTGGCCCTAGCGGGGGGCTACAATGAGCAGTTCTTC.

This clone has only one observation. This chain joins TRBV5-1 and TRBJ1-1, with D unresolved. The CDR3 runs 14 residues. Trimming pared 0 bases from V and 1 base from J, leaving 7 bases between. The germline V gene has CDR1 SGHRS and CDR2 YFSETQ. The CDR3 loop is CASSLEPENTEAFF. CDR3 DNA: TGCGCCAGCAGCTTGGAACCGGAGAACACTGAAGCTTTCTTT.

The chain uses TRBV29-1 and TRBJ1-2; D is undetermined. CDR3 length equals 14 residues. From germline, CDR1 is SQVTM and CDR2 ANQGSEA. Trimming took 0 bases from V and 2 from J, leaving 10 bases between them. The CDR3 loop is CSVEEEDWNYGYTF. For the CDR3, the DNA is TGCAGCGTTGAAGAGGAGGACTGGAACTATGGCTACACCTTC. The variable domain in full, with the rest retrieved from reference TRBV29-1 and TRBJ1-2, is SAVISQKPSRDICQRGTSLTIQCQVDSQVTMMFWYRQQPGQSLTLIATANQGSEATYESGFVIDKFPISRPNLTFSTLTVSNMSPEDSSIYLCSVEEEDWNYGYTFGSGTRLTVV.

The genes are TRBV27 and TRBJ1-2, with 10 bases that match TRBD1. The ends lost 7 bases at V and 5 bases at J; junction bases unmatched: 13. This CDR3 contains 16 residues. In germline, CDR1 is MNHEY, CDR2 SMNVEV (reference sequence). CDR3 region: CASTFSPGTGVYGYTF. CDR3 DNA: TGTGCCAGCACCTTCAGTCCCGGGACAGGGGTATATGGCTACACCTTC.

This clone was counted a single time. V gene TRBV6-6 combines with J gene TRBJ1-2; D is undetermined. The V gene's germline CDR1 is MNHNY and CDR2 SVGAGI (reference sequence). V was trimmed by 0 bases and J by 4 bases, leaving 12 bases between them. This CDR3 has 15 amino acids. The DNA for the CDR3 is TGTGCCAGCAGTTACTCAAACTCTCAGTCCTATGGCTACACCTTC. Translating it yields CASSYSNSQSYGYTF.

The genes are TRBV9 and TRBJ1-1, with 9 bases fitting TRBD1. The V gene's germline CDR1 is SGDLS and CDR2 YYNGEE. The CDR3 is made up of 14 amino acids. V lost 3 bases to trimming and J lost 8 bases; unmatched junction nucleotides: 8. CDR3 nucleotide sequence: TGTGCCAGCAGCGCAGAGACAGGGGGACCCGAAGCTTTCTTT. It translates to CASSAETGGPEAFF.

V gene TRBV5-1 combines with J gene TRBJ2-2, with D uncertain. Germline lookup yields CDR1 SGHRS and CDR2 YFSETQ. The CDR3 has 15 amino acids. The V end lost 2 bases, the J end lost 0 bases, and 8 bases lay between the germline ends. The CDR3 DNA follows: TGCGCCAGCAGCTTCTCAGATTCGAACACCGGGGAGCTGTTTTTT. Its translation is CASSFSDSNTGELFF.

The genes are TRBV10-3 and TRBJ2-7; possibly TRBD1 for D (6 bases). The germline CDR1 and CDR2 sequences are ENHRY and SYGVKD. The CDR3 covers 13 residues. Trimming cost V 3 bases and J 5 bases, with 11 bases left between them. Here the CDR3 reads CAISERTVDEQYF. DNA for the CDR3: TGTGCCATCAGTGAAAGGACAGTCGACGAGCAGTACTTC.